This passage covers 10 T cell receptor beta chains from one sample sequenced in a study of OX40 agonist ivuxolimab in advanced cancers. Generated by immunoSEQ multiplex PCR, the TCRdb table keeps only in-frame clones and is missing some. Of under 15,000 clones listed, 75% to 85% were seen once; the top ten hold roughly 32%. The specimen comprised CD4+ or CD8+ T cells sorted from blood, sampled in a trial of the OX40 agonist ivuxolimab. These receptors were taken from an adult with an advanced solid tumor such as melanoma, head and neck, liver or kidney cancer.

This clone is judged medium-sized. The CDR3 DNA sequence: TGTGCCAGCGAGGGGGCCTCCTACGAGCAGTACTTC. It specifies CASEGASYEQYF. The rearrangement links TRBV6-5 to TRBJ2-7, with 7 bases matching TRBD1. CDR1 MNHEY and CDR2 SVGAGI come from the germline V gene. After removal of 8 bases from V and 0 bases from J, the junction contained 1 base not matched to a gene. CDR3 length: 12 residues.

The chain couples TRBV4-1 to TRBJ1-1; D unclear. Germline CDR1 reads MGHRA; CDR2 reads YSYEKL. V lost 0 bases, J lost 0 bases, and 8 bases lay in between. The CDR3 sequence is 15 residues long. The DNA for the CDR3 is TGCGCCAGCAGCCAAGATTTCGGCATGAACACTGAAGCTTTCTTT. This codes for CASSQDFGMNTEAFF.

The CDR3 loop reads CSAVTANTEAFF. Here the CDR3 DNA reads TGCAGCGCCGTGACAGCGAACACTGAAGCTTTCTTT. This chain connects TRBV29-1 to TRBJ1-1; D may be TRBD1 (5 bases). This CDR3 spans 12 amino acids. CDR1 and CDR2 from the germline V gene are SQVTM and ANQGSEA. Trimming stripped 7 bases from V and 1 base from J, with 10 bases between.

This chain connects TRBV5-6 to TRBJ2-2, with D unclear. Trimming removed 7 bases from V and 1 base from J, with 11 bases in between. The CDR3 is 14 residues long. Germline-derived CDR1 and CDR2 are SGHDT and YYEEEE. CDR3 region: CASGLGENTGELFF. CDR3 DNA: TGTGCCAGCGGCCTTGGTGAGAACACCGGGGAGCTGTTTTTT. The whole variable domain, remainder taken from reference TRBV5-6 and TRBJ2-2, is DAGVTQSPTHLIKTRGQQVTLRCSPKSGHDTVSWYQQALGQGPQFIFQYYEEEERQRGNFPDRFSGHQFPNYSSELNVNALLLGDSALYLCASGLGENTGELFFGEGSRLTVL.

This clone was observed a few times. V is TRBV9 and J is TRBJ2-1; 8 bases align to TRBD2. Germline CDR1 reads SGDLS; CDR2 reads YYNGEE. V was pared by 3 bases and J by 0 bases, with 2 bases of the junction left unmatched. The CDR3 length is 15 residues. The CDR3, as DNA: TGTGCCAGCAGCGCCGGGACTAGCTCCTACAATGAGCAGTTCTTC. Its translation is CASSAGTSSYNEQFF.

The chain links TRBV5-1 to TRBJ1-1, with a weak D call TRBD1 (6 bases). The V and J ends lost 0 bases and 0 bases respectively, with 15 bases between them. Germline V gives CDR1 SGHRS, CDR2 YFSETQ. The CDR3 length is 17 residues. Here the CDR3 reads CASSLGFGGHMNTEAFF. The CDR3 DNA reads TGCGCCAGCAGCTTGGGGTTCGGGGGACACATGAACACTGAAGCTTTCTTT.

V and J are TRBV7-3 and TRBJ2-1; 9 bases line up with TRBD1. The junction had 8 bases not matched to a gene; V was cut back by 3 bases and J by 8 bases. Germline CDR1 is SGHTA and CDR2 is FQGTGA. The CDR3 sequence is 15 residues long. The CDR3 loop is CASSLTGGFVYEQFF. Here the CDR3 DNA reads TGTGCCAGCAGCTTGACAGGGGGATTTGTCTATGAGCAGTTCTTC. Filled out from reference TRBV7-3 and TRBJ2-1, the complete variable domain reads GAGVSQTPSNKVTEKGKYVELRCDPISGHTALYWYRQSLGQGPEFLIYFQGTGAADDSGLPNDRFFAVRPEGSVSTLKIQRTERGDSAVYLCASSLTGGFVYEQFFGPGTRLTVL.

The V and J genes are TRBV9 and TRBJ2-7; D remains unclear. Germline CDR1 is SGDLS and CDR2 is YYNGEE. The length of the CDR3 is 14 residues. Trimming cost V 5 bases and J 5 bases, with 17 bases left between them. CDR3 sequence reads: CASSFRAANNEQYF. In DNA form, the CDR3 reads TGTGCCAGCAGTTTTCGGGCCGCTAATAACGAGCAGTACTTC.

V is TRBV27 and J is TRBJ2-7, with 12 bases identical to TRBD2. Looked up from germline, CDR1 is MNHEY and CDR2 is SMNVEV (reference sequence). V dropped 1 base and J dropped 3; count of bases not matched to a gene: 4. The CDR3 covers 16 residues. This chain's CDR3 is CASSLLGTSGYYEQYF. CDR3 bases: TGTGCCAGCAGTTTATTAGGGACTAGCGGGTACTACGAGCAGTACTTC.

The chain couples TRBV6-6 to TRBJ1-1; tentatively, D is TRBD1 (5 bases). This CDR3 comprises 13 residues. CDR1 MNHNY and CDR2 SVGAGI come from the germline V gene (reference sequence). Trimming removed 7 bases at V and 5 bases at J, with 14 bases between. The CDR3 DNA reads as TGTGCCAGCACCTCCCGGGGGGGGACTGAAGCTTTCTTT. This codes for CASTSRGGTEAFF.